This is a list of T cell receptor beta chains from one sample in a study of T cells in Graves' hyperthyroidism and ophthalmopathy. In TCRdb, the multiplex PCR reads were re-called with MiXCR into one record per CDR3 protein. This table holds around 760,000 distinct CDR3 sequences, roughly a third found once. Input material: blood. All receptors derive from a woman aged 40-49 years with Graves' hyperthyroidism. Both conserved end residues are part of each CDR3. D genes are given only for firm matches. Clone size appears in some rows only: once, few, many, or a class for an expanded clone.

>.|TRBV4-1|TRBJ2-5|many
CASSQVSPQETQYF
TGCGCCAGCAGCCAAGTTTCCCCGCAAGAGACCCAGTACTTC
>TRBD1|TRBV10-3|TRBJ2-7|.
CAISESGTGRYEQYF
TGTGCCATCAGTGAGTCAGGGACAGGGCGCTACGAGCAGTACTTC
>.|TRBV19|TRBJ1-1|many
CASWDRKAFF
TGTGCCAGTTGGGACCGAAAAGCTTTCTTT
>.|TRBV27|TRBJ2-7|.
CASSTGSGEQYF
TGTGCCAGCAGCACAGGGTCTGGGGAGCAGTACTTC
>TRBD1|TRBV18|TRBJ1-2|.
CASSPSRSGGDYGYTF
TGTGCCAGCTCACCCTCGAGGTCAGGGGGCGACTATGGCTACACCTTC
>.|TRBV10-3|TRBJ1-5|.
CASSYSSQGGQPQHF
TGTGCCAGCAGTTACTCGAGTCAGGGAGGTCAGCCCCAGCATTTT
>.|TRBV12-3/TRBV12-4|TRBJ2-7|.
CASVGPGNPYEQYF
TGTGCCAGCGTCGGTCCAGGGAATCCCTACGAGCAGTACTTC
>.|TRBV20-1|TRBJ1-5|.
CSASPQFFSNQPQHF
TGCAGTGCTAGCCCCCAGTTTTTTAGCAATCAGCCCCAGCATTTT
>TRBD1|TRBV12-3/TRBV12-4|TRBJ1-2|.
CASRTRGQGGGYTF
TGTGCCAGCAGAACCCGGGGGCAGGGGGGGGGCTACACCTTC
>.|TRBV12-3/TRBV12-4|TRBJ1-4|.
CASSLMGQGHEKLFF
TGTGCCAGCAGCCTAATGGGGCAGGGGCACGAAAAACTGTTTTTT
>TRBD1|TRBV24-1|TRBJ1-6|.
CATSDPRDRVMLGSPLHF
TGTGCCACCAGTGATCCCCGGGACAGGGTAATGCTCGGTTCACCCCTCCACTTT
>.|TRBV15|TRBJ1-6|.
CATSTSTNSPLHF
TGTGCCACCAGCACGTCTACAAATTCACCCCTCCACTTT
>.|TRBV7-8|TRBJ2-7|many
CASTAIRGAFEQYF
TGTGCCAGCACAGCCATCCGTGGGGCTTTCGAGCAGTACTTC
>.|TRBV28|TRBJ1-2|many
CASSHLGGYTF
TGTGCCAGCAGCCACCTCGGAGGCTACACCTTC
>.|TRBV6-6|TRBJ1-3|.
CASRGRAHGNTIYF
TGTGCCAGCAGGGGGCGAGCTCATGGAAACACCATATATTTT
>.|TRBV29-1|TRBJ2-7|.
CSVRGGVYEQYF
TGCAGCGTTCGAGGAGGGGTGTACGAGCAGTACTTC
>.|TRBV19|TRBJ1-1|.
CAWRALSSREAFF
TGTGCCTGGAGGGCCCTGTCGTCGCGTGAAGCTTTCTTC